Presented here are 30 T cell receptor beta chains from one specimen sequenced in a study of shared clonotypes between healthy human individuals. As defined, naive CD8 cells were CD45RO-negative and positively selected for CCR7, with terminally differentiated effector memory CD45RA+ cells excluded. This table comes from immunoSEQ multiplex PCR, and its TCRdb copy is limited to in-frame clones, with some not included. The table records roughly 590,000 clones, about 95% of them present only once. The specimen was naive CD8+ T cells sorted from blood. These TCRs come from a woman aged 25-40 years in good health.

The chain carries TRBV6-4 and TRBJ2-1; no reliable D call. Per the germline V gene, CDR1 is MRHNA and CDR2 is SNTAGT. This CDR3 contains 13 residues. V lost 0 bases and J lost 4, with 4 bases in between. The CDR3 reads CASSDSLYNEQFF. The CDR3, as DNA: TGTGCCAGCAGTGACTCGCTGTACAATGAGCAGTTCTTC.

The CDR3 here is CASSPRTGTGELFF. The CDR3 DNA reads TGTGCCAGCAGCCCGAGGACGGGCACCGGGGAGCTGTTTTTT. The chain carries TRBV7-9 and TRBJ2-2, with unresolved D. V lost 5 bases and J lost 4, with 11 bases in between. The V gene's germline CDR1 is SEHNR and CDR2 FQNEAQ (reference sequence). This CDR3 has 14 amino acids. Complete variable domain (other parts from reference TRBV7-9 and TRBJ2-2): DTGVSQNPRHKITKRGQNVTFRCDPISEHNRLYWYRQTLGQGPEFLTYFQNEAQLEKSRLLSDRFSAERPKGSFSTLEIQRTEQGDSAMYLCASSPRTGTGELFFGEGSRLTVL.

The rearrangement links TRBV19 to TRBJ2-2, with D perhaps matching TRBD1 (6 bases). The CDR3 has 12 residues. V lost 10 bases, J lost 2 bases, and 8 bases lay in between. Germline loops: CDR1 LNHDA, CDR2 SQIVND (reference sequence). The CDR3 here is CATTGNTGELFF. CDR3 bases: TGTGCCACGACAGGAAACACCGGGGAGCTGTTTTTT.

The chain has TRBV5-6 and TRBJ2-1, with TRBD2 matching 10 bases. The V gene end was trimmed by 3 bases and the J gene end by 8 bases; junction bases not matched to a gene: 5. CDR1 is SGHDT and CDR2 is YYEEEE in the germline V gene. This CDR3 has 14 residues. Here the CDR3 reads CASSSLAGVDEQFF. CDR3 DNA: TGTGCCAGCAGCTCTCTAGCGGGAGTGGATGAGCAGTTCTTC.

The chain has TRBV4-1 and TRBJ1-6; no clear D gene. The CDR3 has 14 amino acids. Trimming took 1 base from V and 6 from J, leaving 7 bases between them. Germline assignment: CDR1 MGHRA and CDR2 YSYEKL. The CDR3 sequence is CASSQGSANSPLHF. The CDR3 DNA reads as TGCGCCAGCAGCCAAGGATCGGCTAATTCACCCCTCCACTTT.

V gene TRBV11-3 combines with J gene TRBJ2-7, with TRBD1 identical over 7 bases. The CDR3 sequence is 13 residues long. Germline trimming cut 5 bases from V and 3 bases from J; bases unmatched to any gene: 4. In germline, CDR1 is SGHNT, CDR2 YENEEA. CDR3 sequence: CASSPGQDYEQYF. In nucleotides, the CDR3 is TGTGCCAGCAGCCCCGGACAGGACTACGAGCAGTACTTC. The variable domain in full, with the rest retrieved from reference TRBV11-3 and TRBJ2-7, is EAGVVQSPRYKIIEKKQPVAFWCNPISGHNTLYWYLQNLGQGPELLIRYENEEAVDDSQLPKDRFSAERLKGVDSTLKIQPAELGDSAVYLCASSPGQDYEQYFGPGTRLTVT.

The chain recombines TRBV28 with TRBJ2-5; 8 nucleotides line up with TRBD1. The J call is doubtful: the DNA matches TRBJ2-7 better. The CDR3 contains 14 residues. Germline V gene lookup returns CDR1 MDHEN and CDR2 SYDVKM. CDR3 sequence reads: CASSYRTGWSEQYF. The CDR3 DNA reads as TGTGCCAGCAGTTATCGGACAGGGTGGTCCGAGCAGTACTTC.

CDR3 in amino acids: CASSGRVVAGATGELFF. The CDR3 DNA sequence: TGTGCCAGCAGCGGGCGGGTCGTAGCAGGGGCCACCGGGGAGCTGTTTTTT. The gene calls are TRBV5-6 and TRBJ2-2, with TRBD1 as a possible D gene (6 bases). CDR3 length: 17 residues. Deletions cut 4 bases from V and 4 bases from J, with 20 bases between. The V gene's germline CDR1 is SGHDT and CDR2 YYEEEE.

The chain has TRBV6-1 and TRBJ2-7; D unclear. Germline values: CDR1 MNHNS, CDR2 SASEGT. V was pared by 6 bases and J by 5 bases, with 11 bases between. The CDR3 totals 12 residues. CDR3 sequence reads: CASRGSVNEQYF. In nucleotides, the CDR3 is TGTGCCAGCAGGGGTTCCGTCAACGAGCAGTACTTC.

V and J are TRBV4-2 and TRBJ2-3, with 7 positions matching TRBD1. Germline V gene data show CDR1 as LGHNA and CDR2 as YNFKEQ. This CDR3 spans 18 amino acids. J lost 0 bases, V lost 0 bases, and 9 bases had no gene match. Here the CDR3 DNA reads TGTGCCAGCAGCCAAGAATCGACAGGGACATTGAGCACAGATACGCAGTATTTT. Translation: CASSQESTGTLSTDTQYF.

The chain combines TRBV27 with TRBJ1-1; the D gene is possibly TRBD1 (6 bases). The CDR3 runs to 15 residues. V was shortened by 0 bases and J by 7 bases, with 15 bases between the two germline ends. CDR1 MNHEY and CDR2 SMNVEV come from the germline V gene (reference sequence). The CDR3 region is CASSLSPGTPNEAFF. The CDR3 DNA follows: TGTGCCAGCAGTTTATCACCCGGGACACCAAATGAAGCTTTCTTT.

This chain links TRBV30 with TRBJ2-2; TRBD2 might be the D (6 bases). The germline gives CDR1 GTSNPN, CDR2 SVGIG (reference sequence). The CDR3 is 13 residues long. The CDR3 protein is CAVTGLATGELFF. The CDR3 DNA reads as TGTGCTGTAACGGGCCTAGCGACCGGGGAGCTGTTTTTT.

The chain joins TRBV28 to TRBJ1-3; maybe TRBD1 (5 bases). The CDR3 runs to 14 residues. Trimming removed 4 bases from V and 2 bases from J, with 9 bases in between. Germline values: CDR1 MDHEN, CDR2 SYDVKM. The CDR3 nucleotides read TGTGCCAGCAGTTCAGGGACGGCTGGAAACACCATATATTTT. Residues: CASSSGTAGNTIYF.

This clone occurred once. CDR3 nucleotides: TGTGCCAGCAGCCCTATAGAGACGCACAACTATGGCTACACCTTC. Its protein is CASSPIETHNYGYTF. This chain connects TRBV7-9 to TRBJ1-2; D is unclear. The V end was cut by 5 bases, the J end by 2 bases, with 15 bases between. The CDR3 is 15 residues long. Germline loops: CDR1 SEHNR, CDR2 FQNEAQ (reference sequence).

J is TRBJ2-7 and V is TRBV27; 13 bases line up with TRBD2. The CDR3 has 16 amino acids. From germline, CDR1 is MNHEY and CDR2 SMNVEV (reference sequence). Losses at the gene ends were 5 bases for V and 5 bases for J; bases not matched to a gene: 9. CDR3 sequence: CASSLLLAGGPHEQYF. The CDR3 DNA reads TGTGCCAGCAGTCTCCTACTAGCGGGAGGGCCGCACGAGCAGTACTTC.

The chain employs TRBV5-1 and TRBJ2-1; D is perhaps TRBD2 (5 bases). The CDR3 consists of 15 residues. V was cut by 1 base and J by 9 bases, with 17 bases left in between. Germline loops: CDR1 SGHRS, CDR2 YFSETQ. CDR3 sequence reads: CASSLSGLGVGEQFF. As DNA, the CDR3 is TGCGCCAGCAGCTTGAGTGGTTTGGGAGTCGGTGAGCAGTTCTTC.

The chain is built from TRBV5-1 and TRBJ2-3; D gene unclear. CDR1 is SGHRS, CDR2 YFSETQ, per germline. The length of the CDR3 is 14 residues. Trimming cost V 1 base and J 2 bases, with 8 bases left between them. The CDR3 sequence is CASSLWRYTDTQYF. In nucleotides, the CDR3 is TGCGCCAGCAGCTTGTGGCGGTACACAGATACGCAGTATTTT.

V usage is TRBV30 and J usage is TRBJ2-7, with 9 bases matching TRBD2. Germline CDR1 is GTSNPN and CDR2 is SVGIG (reference sequence). The trim removed 3 bases at V and 1 base at J, leaving 4 bases unmatched. The CDR3 has 14 residues. CDR3 bases: TGTGCCTGGAGCGATAGCGGGGGATCCTACGAGCAGTACTTC. Translating it yields CAWSDSGGSYEQYF.

This chain links TRBV27 with TRBJ1-1, with D possibly being TRBD1 (5 bases). V lost 0 bases and J lost 0, with 11 bases in between. This CDR3 is 16 amino acids long. Germline loops: CDR1 MNHEY, CDR2 SMNVEV (reference sequence). CDR3 in amino acids: CASSLSSGGVNTEAFF. In nucleotides, the CDR3 is TGTGCCAGCAGTTTATCGAGTGGGGGAGTGAACACTGAAGCTTTCTTT.

The chain couples TRBV5-1 to TRBJ2-1, with TRBD1 matching 11 bases. V lost 5 bases, J lost 7 bases, and 5 bases stayed unmatched. Germline CDR1 SGHRS, CDR2 YFSETQ. CDR3 length: 14 amino acids. In DNA, the CDR3 is TGCGCCAGCAGTTGGACAGGGGGCTCGAATGAGCAGTTCTTC. Residues: CASSWTGGSNEQFF.

This chain links TRBV7-2 with TRBJ2-7; D uncertain. V gave up 3 bases and J gave up 3 bases, with 9 bases separating them. Germline loops: CDR1 SGHTA, CDR2 FQGNSA. The CDR3 has 13 residues. CDR3 nucleotide sequence: TGTGCCAGCAGCTTGGACGGCTACTACGAGCAGTACTTC. Residues: CASSLDGYYEQYF.

V is TRBV5-4 and J is TRBJ2-7; 12 bases agree with TRBD2. Germline CDR1 and CDR2: SGHNT and YYREEE (reference sequence). This CDR3 spans 16 amino acids. V lost 6 bases, J lost 3 bases, and 10 bases stayed unmatched. The CDR3 region is CASMRLAGGPDYEQYF. The CDR3 bases are TGTGCCAGCATGAGGCTAGCGGGAGGGCCCGACTACGAGCAGTACTTC.

This clone has just one count. J is TRBJ1-2 and V is TRBV28; no definite D call. Germline CDR1 and CDR2: MDHEN and SYDVKM. Trimming pared 5 bases from V and 1 base from J, leaving 23 bases between. The CDR3 contains 18 residues. This CDR3 reads CASSDGIAEVPFNYGYTF. CDR3 coding DNA: TGTGCCAGCAGTGACGGAATTGCGGAAGTGCCATTTAACTATGGCTACACCTTC.

This sequence joins TRBV28 and TRBJ1-1; D ambiguous. The CDR3 spans 16 residues. Trimming took off 4 bases at V and 8 bases at J, with 23 bases between the two ends. In germline, CDR1 is MDHEN, CDR2 SYDVKM. DNA for the CDR3: TGTGCCAGCAGTTCATATTTCCGTGGGTCGGTTGGGGAAGCTTTCTTT. Protein: CASSSYFRGSVGEAFF.

The chain employs TRBV5-1 and TRBJ2-1; 9 bases fit TRBD2. Germline values: CDR1 SGHRS, CDR2 YFSETQ. Trimming cost V 6 bases and J 12 bases; bases outside gene matches: 7. The CDR3 spans 12 residues. The CDR3 here is CASTSGTLRQFF. The CDR3 DNA reads TGCGCCAGCACTAGCGGGACCCTCAGGCAGTTCTTC.

The CDR3 DNA reads TGTGCCAGCAGTCGGGTGAGGGGGTTCCACGAGCAGTACTTC. It yields the protein CASSRVRGFHEQYF. This chain links TRBV28 with TRBJ2-7; possibly TRBD1 for D (6 bases). The CDR3 contains 14 residues. V gave up 5 bases and J gave up 5 bases, with 16 bases separating them. Germline V lookup: CDR1 MDHEN, CDR2 SYDVKM.

This chain uses TRBV5-1 with TRBJ2-7; D might be TRBD1 (5 bases). The CDR3 contains 13 residues. Trimming pared 4 bases from V and 2 bases from J, leaving 10 bases between. The V gene's germline CDR1 is SGHRS and CDR2 YFSETQ. The CDR3 loop reads CASSQMDTYEQYF. As DNA, the CDR3 is TGCGCCAGCAGCCAAATGGACACCTACGAGCAGTACTTC.

The V and J genes are TRBV28 and TRBJ2-7, with D perhaps given as TRBD1 or TRBD2 (6 bases each). V was shortened by 3 bases and J by 6 bases, with 21 bases between the two germline ends. CDR1 and CDR2 from the germline V gene are MDHEN and SYDVKM. The CDR3 is 16 amino acids. The CDR3 protein is CASSFEPRTGTREQYF. The CDR3 DNA reads TGTGCCAGCAGTTTCGAGCCACGCACAGGGACTCGCGAGCAGTACTTC.

The J gene is TRBJ1-2, the V gene TRBV29-1; D is perhaps TRBD1 (6 bases). Germline V gene lookup returns CDR1 SQVTM and CDR2 ANQGSEA. V was shortened by 7 bases and J by 4 bases, with 13 bases between the two germline ends. The CDR3 loop spans 12 amino acids. The CDR3 sequence: CSAPDRFYGYTF. DNA for the CDR3: TGCAGCGCCCCAGACAGGTTCTATGGCTACACCTTC.

This sequence joins TRBV27 and TRBJ2-1; 14 bases map to TRBD2. The CDR3 extends over 17 amino acids. V dropped 5 bases and J dropped 6; count of bases not matched to a gene: 9. Germline-derived CDR1 and CDR2 are MNHEY and SMNVEV (reference sequence). In nucleotides, the CDR3 is TGTGCCAGCAGTCCTGGGACTAGCGGGAGTCTTATCAATGAGCAGTTCTTC. Its protein is CASSPGTSGSLINEQFF.